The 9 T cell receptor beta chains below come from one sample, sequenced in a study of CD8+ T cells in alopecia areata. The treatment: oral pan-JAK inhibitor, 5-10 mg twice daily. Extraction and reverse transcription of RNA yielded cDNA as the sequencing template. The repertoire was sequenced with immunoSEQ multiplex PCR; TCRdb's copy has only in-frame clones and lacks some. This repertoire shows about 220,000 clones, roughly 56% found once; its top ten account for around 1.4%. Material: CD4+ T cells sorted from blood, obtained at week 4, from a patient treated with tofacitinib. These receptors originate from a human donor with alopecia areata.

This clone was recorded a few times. CDR3 sequence reads: CASSQDHRSSGANVLTF. The CDR3 DNA reads as TGCGCCAGCAGCCAAGATCACAGATCATCCGGGGCCAACGTCCTGACTTTC. The chain employs TRBV4-1 and TRBJ2-6; D not certain. The CDR3 totals 17 residues. Germline V gene lookup returns CDR1 MGHRA and CDR2 YSYEKL. Trimming removed 0 bases from V and 4 bases from J, with 13 bases in between.

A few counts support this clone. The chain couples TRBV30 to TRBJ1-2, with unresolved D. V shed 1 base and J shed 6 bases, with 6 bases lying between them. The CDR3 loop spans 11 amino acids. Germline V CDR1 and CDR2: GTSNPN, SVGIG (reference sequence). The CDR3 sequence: CAWSARDGYTF. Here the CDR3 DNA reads TGTGCCTGGAGTGCCCGCGATGGCTACACCTTC.

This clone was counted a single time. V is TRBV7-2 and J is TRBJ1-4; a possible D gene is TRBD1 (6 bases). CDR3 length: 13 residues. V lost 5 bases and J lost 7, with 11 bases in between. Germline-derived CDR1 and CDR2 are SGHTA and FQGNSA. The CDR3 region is CASSPEGGEKLFF. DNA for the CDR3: TGTGCCAGCAGCCCGGAAGGGGGTGAAAAACTGTTTTTT.

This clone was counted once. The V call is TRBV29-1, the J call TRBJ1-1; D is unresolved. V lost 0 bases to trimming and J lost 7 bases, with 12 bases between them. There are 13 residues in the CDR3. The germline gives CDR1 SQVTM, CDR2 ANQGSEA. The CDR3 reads CSVEEPRTDEAFF. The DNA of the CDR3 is TGCAGCGTTGAAGAACCTCGGACGGATGAAGCTTTCTTT.

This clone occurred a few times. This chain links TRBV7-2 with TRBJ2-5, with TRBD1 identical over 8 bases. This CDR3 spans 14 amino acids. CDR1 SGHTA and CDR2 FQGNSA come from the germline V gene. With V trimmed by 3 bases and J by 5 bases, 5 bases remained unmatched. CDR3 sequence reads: CASSFDRGAETQYF. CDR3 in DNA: TGTGCCAGCAGCTTCGACAGGGGAGCGGAGACCCAGTACTTC.

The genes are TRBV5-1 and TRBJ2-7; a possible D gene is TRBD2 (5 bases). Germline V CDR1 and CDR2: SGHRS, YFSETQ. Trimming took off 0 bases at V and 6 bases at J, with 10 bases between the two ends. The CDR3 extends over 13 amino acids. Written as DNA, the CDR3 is TGCGCCAGCAGCTTGGAACTAGATTCCGAGCAGTACTTC. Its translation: CASSLELDSEQYF.

The DNA of the CDR3 is TGTGCCAGCAGTGAACCCCGGGCCTACGAGCAGTACTTC. Its translation is CASSEPRAYEQYF. The rearrangement joins TRBV25-1 to TRBJ2-7; no firm D call. Trimming left V 2 bases short and J 2 bases short, with 7 bases between. Germline CDR1 MGHDK, CDR2 SYGVNS. The CDR3 runs 13 residues.

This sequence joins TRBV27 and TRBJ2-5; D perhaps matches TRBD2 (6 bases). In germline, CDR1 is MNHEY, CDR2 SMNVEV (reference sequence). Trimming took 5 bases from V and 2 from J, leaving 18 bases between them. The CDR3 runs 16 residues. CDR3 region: CASSPRLRSGQETQYF. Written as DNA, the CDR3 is TGTGCCAGCAGTCCCAGGCTTCGGAGCGGGCAAGAGACCCAGTACTTC.

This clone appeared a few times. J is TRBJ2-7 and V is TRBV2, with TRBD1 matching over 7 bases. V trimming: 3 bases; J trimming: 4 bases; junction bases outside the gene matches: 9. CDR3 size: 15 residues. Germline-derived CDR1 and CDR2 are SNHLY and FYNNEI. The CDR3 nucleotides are TGTGCCAGCAGTGACGGGACAGTTACATCTTACGAGCAGTACTTC. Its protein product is CASSDGTVTSYEQYF.